This TCR beta chain was documented in a study of cytomegalovirus exposure and HLA in healthy donors. General observations from the study: Some 150 TCR beta chains were listed as cytomegalovirus-associated. In a later analysis, donors in an Asian-associated ancestry cluster reportedly had fewer N-insertions in productive TCRs than the cohort mean.

A remark on this clone: What it binds is unknown. The same CDR3 can be traced to other DNA sequences in this sample.

There are 14 residues in the CDR3. Germline CDR1 SGDLS, CDR2 YYNGEE. V was pared by 0 bases and J by 1 base, with 4 bases between. PCR used 60 Vbeta primers and 13 Jbeta primers. In the original analysis: Later, tens of millions of unique TCR beta chains were counted in an analysis, and approximately 10 million of them were shared. Using immunoSEQ multiplex PCR, the repertoire was profiled, and TCRdb retains in-frame clones only, with some absent. V, J and clone size are those of that table, while D and trimming were read from the DNA. In the table there are about 130,000 clones, over 70% of which are singletons.

The source of this sequence is a woman in her 50s in good health and CMV-seronegative. The rearrangement joins TRBV9 to TRBJ2-2; D remains ambiguous. The sample was PBMCs. The CDR3 here is CASSVGGNTGELFF. CDR3 DNA sequence: TGTGCCAGCAGCGTAGGAGGGAACACCGGGGAGCTGTTTTTT.